One and the same sample provided the 25 T cell receptor beta chains below, sequenced in a study of glioma-infiltrating T cells after dendritic cell vaccination. Some clones are missing from TCRdb's copy, which holds only in-frame ones; the method was immunoSEQ multiplex PCR. The profile shows 70,000 to 100,000 clones, less than 90% of them singletons. Noted time point: after dendritic cell vaccination, including at tumor progression/relapse. Specimen: blood, collected after dendritic cell vaccination. Source of these receptors: a human donor with glioblastoma.

This clone is a singleton in its sample. The genes are TRBV7-9 and TRBJ2-5; 7 nucleotides align to TRBD1. CDR3 size: 14 residues. Per the germline V gene, CDR1 is SEHNR and CDR2 is FQNEAQ (reference sequence). The ends lost 4 bases at V and 5 bases at J; junction bases unmatched: 7. The CDR3 here is CASSSGDRVETQYF. The CDR3 region has the DNA TGTGCCAGCAGCTCAGGAGACAGGGTTGAGACCCAGTACTTC.

The chain is built from TRBV5-5 and TRBJ2-1, with D possibly being TRBD1 (6 bases). V was clipped by 1 base and J by 8 bases, with 19 bases between them. CDR3 length: 16 residues. From germline, CDR1 is SGHKS and CDR2 YYEKEE (reference sequence). CDR3 protein: CASSLPGQPRVHEQFF. CDR3 sequence (DNA): TGTGCCAGCAGCTTGCCTGGACAGCCGCGAGTCCATGAGCAGTTCTTC.

The CDR3 bases are TGTGCCAGCAGTTTATCGGAGGCCGGGGGCTACACCTTC. Translating gives CASSLSEAGGYTF. The chain couples TRBV27 to TRBJ1-2; D is unresolved. Germline V lookup: CDR1 MNHEY, CDR2 SMNVEV (reference sequence). The CDR3 is 13 residues long. Trimming removed 0 bases at V and 8 bases at J, with 10 bases between.

V usage is TRBV4-1 and J usage is TRBJ2-1; D possibly corresponds to TRBD2 (6 bases). The V end was cut by 1 base, the J end by 6 bases, with 13 bases between. The CDR3 is made up of 15 amino acids. Germline values: CDR1 MGHRA, CDR2 YSYEKL. The CDR3 protein is CASSQASGEANEQFF. The CDR3 region has the DNA TGCGCCAGCAGCCAAGCGTCTGGGGAGGCCAATGAGCAGTTCTTC.

To note about this clone: The sample holds other DNA sequences that translate to the same CDR3. The chain combines TRBV18 with TRBJ2-5; D unresolved. Germline lookup yields CDR1 KGHSH and CDR2 LQKENI. The CDR3 runs 12 residues. The germline V and J ends were trimmed by 6 bases and 5 bases, with 10 bases remaining between them. The CDR3 DNA reads TGTGCCAGCTCCCCCTCTGGCGAGACCCAGTACTTC. It yields the protein CASSPSGETQYF.

Note on this clone: Other DNA sequences in the sample encode the same CDR3. The rearrangement uses TRBV4-1 and TRBJ1-2, with D hard to call. The length of the CDR3 is 13 residues. Trimming removed 1 base at V and 5 bases at J, with 8 bases between. Germline V lookup: CDR1 MGHRA, CDR2 YSYEKL. CDR3 region: CASSQATGYGYTF. The DNA for the CDR3 is TGCGCCAGCAGCCAAGCCACGGGGTATGGCTACACCTTC.

V is TRBV7-2 and J is TRBJ2-3; 7 bases match TRBD2. J lost 6 bases, V lost 2 bases, and 5 bases had no gene match. CDR1 is SGHTA, CDR2 FQGNSA, per germline. The CDR3 is made up of 14 amino acids. For the CDR3, the DNA is TGTGCCAGCAGCTTATGGGGGGGTGCGGATACGCAGTATTTT. Its protein is CASSLWGGADTQYF.

The rearrangement uses TRBV7-3 and TRBJ1-1; D may be TRBD1 (6 bases). This CDR3 has 15 residues. V dropped 2 bases and J dropped 0 bases, with 10 bases sitting between them. CDR1 is SGHTA and CDR2 is FQGTGA in the germline V gene. The CDR3 sequence is CASSLQGGMNTEAFF. CDR3 bases: TGTGCCAGCAGCTTACAAGGGGGTATGAACACTGAAGCTTTCTTT.

This rearrangement joins TRBV7-2 to TRBJ1-1, with 12 positions matching TRBD1. The V gene's germline CDR1 is SGHTA and CDR2 FQGNSA. With V trimmed by 5 bases and J by 2 bases, 6 bases remained unmatched. This CDR3 contains 16 residues. CDR3 region: CASSHWDRGRNTEAFF. For the CDR3, the DNA is TGTGCCAGCAGCCATTGGGACAGGGGGCGCAACACTGAAGCTTTCTTT.

Only one count was recorded for this clone. The CDR3 DNA sequence: TGTGCCAGTAGTATCCTGGGGGGAGGCAATCAGCCCCAGCATTTT. Amino acids: CASSILGGGNQPQHF. The chain recombines TRBV19 with TRBJ1-5; weak D call: TRBD1 (5 bases). This CDR3 has 15 amino acids. The V end was cut by 3 bases, the J end by 2 bases, with 11 bases between. Germline V gene data show CDR1 as LNHDA and CDR2 as SQIVND (reference sequence).

The chain carries TRBV7-9 and TRBJ2-6, with unresolved D. Germline CDR1 and CDR2: SEHNR and FQNEAQ (reference sequence). The CDR3 is made up of 16 amino acids. Between the trimmed V and J ends, which lost 4 bases and 0 bases, there was a span of 10 bases. The CDR3 nucleotides are TGTGCCAGCAGCTGGCCTTCCCGCTCTGGGGCCAACGTCCTGACTTTC. Translating it yields CASSWPSRSGANVLTF. The complete variable domain, with remaining parts taken from reference TRBV7-9 and TRBJ2-6, reads DTGVSQNPRHKITKRGQNVTFRCDPISEHNRLYWYRQTLGQGPEFLTYFQNEAQLEKSRLLSDRFSAERPKGSFSTLEIQRTEQGDSAMYLCASSWPSRSGANVLTFGAGSRLTVL.

This sequence joins TRBV7-3 and TRBJ2-7, with 11 positions matching TRBD1. The trim removed 5 bases at V and 6 bases at J, leaving 3 bases unmatched. Germline values: CDR1 SGHTA, CDR2 FQGTGA. CDR3 length: 13 amino acids. CDR3 nucleotides: TGTGCCAGCAGCCCCGGGACAGGGGGCGAGCAGTACTTC. Translation gives CASSPGTGGEQYF. The full variable domain, completed using reference TRBV7-3 and TRBJ2-7, is GAGVSQTPSNKVTEKGKYVELRCDPISGHTALYWYRQSLGQGPEFLIYFQGTGAADDSGLPNDRFFAVRPEGSVSTLKIQRTERGDSAVYLCASSPGTGGEQYFGPGTRLTVT.

This clone showed up just a few times. CDR3 residues: CASRPQGKGHEQYF. CDR3 coding DNA: TGCGCCAGCAGACCTCAGGGAAAAGGCCACGAGCAGTACTTC. This chain links TRBV4-1 with TRBJ2-7, with a tentative D call TRBD1 (5 bases). The V gene's germline CDR1 is MGHRA and CDR2 YSYEKL. Trimming shortened V by 6 bases and J by 5 bases, and 17 bases separated the two germline ends. This CDR3 contains 14 residues.

This chain joins TRBV4-3 and TRBJ2-1, with 7 bases fitting TRBD2. The V segment lost 4 bases and the J segment 0 bases; nucleotides outside the gene matches: 9. Germline V gene sequence: CDR1 LGHNA, CDR2 YSLEER. The CDR3 is made up of 17 amino acids. The chain's CDR3 is CASSRSRGGGSYNEQFF. CDR3 nucleotides: TGCGCCAGCAGCCGCTCGAGAGGCGGGGGCTCCTACAATGAGCAGTTCTTC.

The rearrangement uses TRBV25-1 and TRBJ1-1; TRBD1 agrees at 8 bases. J was trimmed by 1 base and V by 5 bases; bases with no gene match: 6. The CDR3 runs to 15 residues. In germline, CDR1 is MGHDK, CDR2 SYGVNS. The CDR3 DNA is TGTGCCAGCAGTAGGGGCGGGACAGGGAACACTGAAGCTTTCTTT. Protein sequence: CASSRGGTGNTEAFF.

The CDR3 loop is CASSPDIGGGTYEQYF. The CDR3 nucleotides read TGTGCCAGTAGTCCGGATATCGGTGGGGGCACCTACGAGCAGTACTTC. The V gene is TRBV19, the J gene TRBJ2-7; D possibly corresponds to TRBD1 (6 bases). V was pared by 5 bases and J by 2 bases, with 19 bases between. The CDR3 runs 16 residues. CDR1 LNHDA and CDR2 SQIVND come from the germline V gene (reference sequence).

The chain joins TRBV7-9 to TRBJ1-2; D is undetermined. CDR1 and CDR2 from the germline V gene are SEHNR and FQNEAQ (reference sequence). The CDR3 has 14 amino acids. V lost 1 base and J 2 bases, leaving 8 bases between the germline ends. CDR3 in amino acids: CASSLVGVNYGYTF. For the CDR3, the DNA is TGTGCCAGCAGCTTAGTGGGAGTAAACTATGGCTACACCTTC.

This clone was counted a few times. The chain has TRBV5-8 and TRBJ2-7; 9 bases fit TRBD1. With 3 bases clipped from V and 3 bases from J, the junction kept 7 bases outside the gene matches. Germline V gene data show CDR1 as SGHTS and CDR2 as YDEGEE. This CDR3 is built from 15 residues. The CDR3 region has the DNA TGTGCCAGCAGCTGGAGACAGGGGGTAGACTACGAGCAGTACTTC. Amino acids: CASSWRQGVDYEQYF.

V gene TRBV11-2 combines with J gene TRBJ1-2; 7 bases agree with TRBD1. V gave up 5 bases and J gave up 2 bases; unmatched junction bases: 2. There are 13 residues in the CDR3. Germline V gene data show CDR1 as SGHAT and CDR2 as FQNNGV. The CDR3 nucleotides read TGTGCCAGCAGCCCACAGGGGAACTATGGCTACACCTTC. It translates to CASSPQGNYGYTF.

This sequence joins TRBV6-1 and TRBJ1-5; TRBD1 matches at 10 bases. The CDR3 runs to 18 residues. Germline trimming cut 4 bases from V and 0 bases from J; bases unmatched to any gene: 9. Germline CDR1 reads MNHNS; CDR2 reads SASEGT. The CDR3, as DNA: TGTGCCAGCAGTGCCTCGGGACAGGGGAGAGGTAGCAATCAGCCCCAGCATTTT. This sequence encodes CASSASGQGRGSNQPQHF.

The chain is built from TRBV5-1 and TRBJ1-1, with 7 bases lining up with TRBD1. CDR3 length: 13 amino acids. Per the germline V gene, CDR1 is SGHRS and CDR2 is YFSETQ. The V segment lost 3 bases and the J segment 5 bases; nucleotides outside the gene matches: 4. CDR3 DNA: TGCGCCAGCAGCTCAACAGGGGTGACTGAAGCTTTCTTT. Protein sequence: CASSSTGVTEAFF.

The chain couples TRBV2 to TRBJ2-7; D is ambiguous. The CDR3 loop spans 14 amino acids. Germline loops: CDR1 SNHLY, CDR2 FYNNEI. The germline V and J ends were trimmed by 1 base and 2 bases, with 9 bases remaining between them. The CDR3 coding sequence is TGTGCCAGCAGTGAAGGTCAGGCGCCCTACGAGCAGTACTTC. Translated, it gives CASSEGQAPYEQYF.

V and J are TRBV7-9 and TRBJ2-3, with 9 bases lining up with TRBD1. V gave up 3 bases and J gave up 0 bases; unmatched junction bases: 1. Germline V lookup: CDR1 SEHNR, CDR2 FQNEAQ (reference sequence). This CDR3 has 15 residues. The CDR3, as DNA: TGTGCCAGCAGCTTGGGGACAGGGAGCACAGATACGCAGTATTTT. Translating it yields CASSLGTGSTDTQYF.

The V gene is TRBV19, the J gene TRBJ2-1; 11 nucleotides line up with TRBD1. V shed 8 bases, J shed 7 bases, and the junction held 4 bases outside the gene matches. The germline gives CDR1 LNHDA, CDR2 SQIVND (reference sequence). The CDR3 spans 13 residues. As DNA, the CDR3 is TGTGCCAGTTCCGGGACAGGGGGGAATGAGCAGTTCTTC. Translated, it gives CASSGTGGNEQFF. Full variable domain (remainder filled in from reference TRBV19 and TRBJ2-1): DGGITQSPKYLFRKEGQNVTLSCEQNLNHDAMYWYRQDPGQGLRLIYYSQIVNDFQKGDIAEGYSVSREKKESFPLTVTSAQKNPTAFYLCASSGTGGNEQFFGPGTRLTVL.

J is TRBJ1-1 and V is TRBV9, with D tentatively TRBD1 (5 bases). V was trimmed by 0 bases and J by 1 base, leaving 10 bases between them. Germline V CDR1 and CDR2: SGDLS, YYNGEE. The CDR3 is 15 residues long. The CDR3 nucleotides read TGTGCCAGCAGCGTAGCTTTAGGGGCGAACACTGAAGCTTTCTTT. It is translated as CASSVALGANTEAFF.